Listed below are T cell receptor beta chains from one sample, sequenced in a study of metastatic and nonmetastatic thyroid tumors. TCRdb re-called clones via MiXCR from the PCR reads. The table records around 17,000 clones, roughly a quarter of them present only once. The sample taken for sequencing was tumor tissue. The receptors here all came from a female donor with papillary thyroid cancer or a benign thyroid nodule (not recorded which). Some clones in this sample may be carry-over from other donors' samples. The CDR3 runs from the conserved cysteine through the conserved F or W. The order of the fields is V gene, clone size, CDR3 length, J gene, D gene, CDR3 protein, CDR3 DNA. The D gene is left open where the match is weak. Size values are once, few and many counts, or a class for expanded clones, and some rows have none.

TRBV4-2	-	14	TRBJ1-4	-	CASSRRTANEKLFF	TGTGCCAGCAGCCGACGGACAGCCAATGAAAAACTGTTTTTT
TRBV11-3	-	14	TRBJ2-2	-	CASCRDLITGELFF	TGTGCCAGCTGCCGGGACCTCATCACCGGGGAGCTGTTTTTT
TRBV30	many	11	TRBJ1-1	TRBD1	CAWSGGGTAFF	TGTGCCTGGAGTGGAGGGGGCACGGCTTTCTTT
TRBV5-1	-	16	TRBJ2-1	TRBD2	CASSTIWLEGGNEQFF	TGCGCCAGCAGCACCATCTGGCTAGAGGGAGGGAATGAGCAGTTCTTC
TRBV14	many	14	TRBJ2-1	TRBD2	CASSPQGGRNEQFF	TGTGCCAGCAGCCCCCAGGGCGGGAGGAATGAGCAGTTCTTC
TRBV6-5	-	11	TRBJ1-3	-	CASSIFNTIYF	TGTGCCAGCAGTATTTTTAACACCATATATTTT
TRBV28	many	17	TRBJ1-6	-	CASSSTSQGFNNSPLHF	TGTGCCAGCAGTTCCACCAGTCAGGGTTTCAATAATTCACCCCTCCACTTT
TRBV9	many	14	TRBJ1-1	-	CASSIAQRNTEAFF	TGTGCCAGCAGCATCGCACAGAGGAACACTGAAGCTTTCTTT
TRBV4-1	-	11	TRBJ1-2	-	CASNGGYGYTF	TGCGCCAGCAATGGGGGCTATGGCTATACCTTC
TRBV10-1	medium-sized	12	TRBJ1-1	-	CASRVGGTEAFF	TGCGCCAGCAGGGTAGGGGGCACTGAAGCTTTCTTT
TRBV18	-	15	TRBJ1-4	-	CASSPYGTGNEKLFF	TGTGCCAGCTCACCATATGGGACGGGTAATGAAAAACTGTTTTTT
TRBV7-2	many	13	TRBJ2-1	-	CASTASPGDEQFF	TGTGCCAGCACCGCTTCCCCCGGCGATGAGCAGTTCTTC
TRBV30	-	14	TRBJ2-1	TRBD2	CAWTTFRASGIQFF	TGTGCCTGGACCACGTTCCGGGCTAGCGGGATCCAGTTCTTC
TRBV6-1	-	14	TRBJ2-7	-	CASSAGAMSYEQYF	TGTGCCAGCAGTGCGGGGGCCATGTCCTACGAGCAGTACTTC
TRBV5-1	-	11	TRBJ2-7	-	CASILADEQYF	TGCGCCAGCATCTTGGCGGACGAGCAGTACTTC
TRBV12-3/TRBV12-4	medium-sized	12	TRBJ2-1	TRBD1	CASSLTGGEQFF	TGTGCCAGCAGTTTAACAGGGGGTGAGCAGTTCTTC
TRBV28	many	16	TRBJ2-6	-	CASGRDTTSGANVLTF	TGTGCCAGCGGCCGGGACACAACCTCTGGGGCCAACGTCCTGACTTTC
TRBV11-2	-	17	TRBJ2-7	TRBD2	CASSFSVGVSGLYEQYF	TGTGCCAGCAGCTTCTCGGTCGGGGTTAGCGGGCTCTACGAGCAGTACTTC
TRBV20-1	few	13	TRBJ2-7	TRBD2	CSAPSGRVEEQYF	TGCAGTGCTCCCAGCGGGAGGGTGGAAGAGCAGTACTTC
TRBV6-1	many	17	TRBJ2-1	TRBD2	CASSEGPSGRTYNEQFF	TGTGCCAGCAGTGAAGGGCCTAGCGGGAGGACCTACAATGAGCAGTTCTTC
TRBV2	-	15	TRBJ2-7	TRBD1	CASTVGTGGAYEQYF	TGTGCCAGCACAGTCGGGACAGGGGGCGCATACGAGCAGTACTTC
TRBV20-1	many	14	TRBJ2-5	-	CSLQGEDPYETQYF	TGCTCCCTCCAAGGGGAGGACCCGTACGAGACCCAGTACTTC
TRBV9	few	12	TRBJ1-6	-	CASSAANSPLHF	TGTGCCAGCAGCGCCGCTAATTCACCCCTCCACTTT
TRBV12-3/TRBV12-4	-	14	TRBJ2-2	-	CASPGTSNTGELFF	TGTGCCAGCCCAGGAACTTCGAACACCGGGGAGCTGTTTTTC
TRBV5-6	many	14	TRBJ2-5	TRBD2	CASRGLAGTKTQYF	TGTGCCAGCAGGGGACTAGCGGGAACGAAGACCCAGTACTTC
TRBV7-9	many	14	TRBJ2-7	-	CASSRLSGPYEQYF	TGTGCCAGCAGCCGACTGTCTGGACCCTACGAGCAGTACTTC
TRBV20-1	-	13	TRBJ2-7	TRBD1	CSARRGRGYEQYF	TGCAGTGCTAGGAGGGGGCGAGGATACGAGCAGTACTTC
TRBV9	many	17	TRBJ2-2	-	CASSFARDSPAAGELFF	TGTGCCAGCAGCTTTGCCCGGGACTCCCCTGCGGCCGGGGAGCTGTTTTTT
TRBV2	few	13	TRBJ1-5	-	CASSTGLNQPQHF	TGTGCCAGCAGTACAGGGTTGAATCAGCCCCAGCATTTT
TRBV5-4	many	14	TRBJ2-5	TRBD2	CASRLAGEGETQYF	TGTGCCAGCAGGTTAGCGGGAGAGGGGGAGACCCAGTACTTC
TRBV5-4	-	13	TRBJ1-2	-	CASSLDRVYGYTF	TGTGCCAGCAGCTTGGACAGGGTCTACGGCTACACCTTC
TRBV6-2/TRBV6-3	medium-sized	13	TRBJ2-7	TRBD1	CASSRGQGYEQYF	TGTGCCAGCAGTCGAGGACAGGGTTACGAGCAGTACTTC
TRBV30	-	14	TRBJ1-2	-	CAWSASRGAYGYTF	TGTGCCTGGAGTGCGTCAAGGGGGGCCTATGGCTACACCTTC
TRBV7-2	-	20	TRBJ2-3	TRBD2	CASSRTWTSGTSGRTDTQYF	TGTGCCAGCAGCAGGACGTGGACCTCCGGGACTAGCGGACGCACAGATACGCAGTATTTT
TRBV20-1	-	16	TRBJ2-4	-	CSARDRTRVGKNIQYF	TGCAGTGCTAGAGATCGCACTCGCGTAGGCAAAAACATTCAGTACTTC
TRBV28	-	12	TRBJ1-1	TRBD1	CASSLDRGRAFF	TGTGCCAGCAGTTTAGACAGGGGGCGAGCTTTCTTT
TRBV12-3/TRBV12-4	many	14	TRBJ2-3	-	CASSLSGLTDTQYF	TGTGCCAGCAGTTTGTCGGGGCTCACAGATACGCAGTATTTT
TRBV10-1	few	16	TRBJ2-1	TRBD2	CASSEVLRLALNEQFF	TGCGCCAGCAGTGAAGTTTTGAGACTAGCTCTCAATGAGCAGTTCTTC
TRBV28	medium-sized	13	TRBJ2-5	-	CASSKGSQETQYF	TGTGCCAGCAGTAAAGGCTCACAAGAGACCCAGTACTTC
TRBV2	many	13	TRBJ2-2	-	CASSKGHTGELFF	TGTGCCAGCAGTAAGGGACACACCGGGGAGCTGTTTTTT
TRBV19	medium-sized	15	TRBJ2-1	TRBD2	CASKGTGLASNEQFF	TGTGCCAGTAAGGGAACGGGACTAGCGTCGAATGAGCAGTTCTTC
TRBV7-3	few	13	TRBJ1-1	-	CASSFAPNTEAFF	TGTGCCAGCAGCTTCGCACCGAACACTGAAGCTTTCTTT
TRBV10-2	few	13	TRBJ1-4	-	CASSRESSEELFF	TGCGCCAGCAGCAGGGAGTCGTCGGAAGAACTGTTTTTT
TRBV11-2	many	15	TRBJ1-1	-	CASSLNMGVATEAFF	TGTGCCAGCAGCTTAAATATGGGGGTGGCCACTGAAGCTTTCTTT
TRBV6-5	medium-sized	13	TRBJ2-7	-	CASSYGLNYEQYF	TGTGCCAGTAGTTATGGCCTGAACTACGAGCAGTACTTC